This record concerns one T cell receptor (beta chain) sequence. Profiled with immunoSEQ multiplex PCR; TCRdb holds only in-frame clones, not every one. The table includes approximately 150,000 clones, just under 85% detected once. These data are taken from a study of blood T cell repertoires in COVID-19. Study information: Collection of acute and convalescent COVID-19 samples took place in the United States, Italy and Spain. T cells, B-cell-depleted T cells, or PBMCs provided the cDNA or gDNA that served as material.

V shed 6 bases and J shed 4 bases, with 16 bases lying between them. Germline CDR1 SGHVS, CDR2 FNYEAQ. The CDR3 sequence is 16 residues long. Those enrolled in Seattle joined during active infection and were followed longitudinally afterward. The sequence derives from a woman at least 80 years old with COVID-19, enrolled during active disease. The sequenced material came from peripheral blood. This chain joins TRBV7-6 and TRBJ2-6, with D hard to call. The CDR3 DNA reads as TGTGCCAGCAGTCCCTCAAAGATAGCCGGGGCCAACGTCCTGACTTTC. This encodes CASSPSKIAGANVLTF.